This entry features one T cell receptor beta chain sequence. Relapsing-remitting disease, either stable or active, was present in the treatment-naive patients who were the multiple sclerosis controls. Random hexamers were used to reverse transcribe about 0.5 to 1 ug of RNA. The CDR3 of TCR beta was amplified by immunoSEQ multiplex PCR across 54 Vbeta and 13 Jbeta. TCRdb reanalysed the immunoSEQ multiplex PCR reads using MiXCR and keeps one entry per CDR3 protein. The sample lists fewer than 350,000 distinct CDR3 sequences; roughly 85% were seen once. Looked up from germline, CDR1 is MNHEY and CDR2 is SMNVEV (reference sequence). Trimming removed 6 bases at V and 6 bases at J, with 17 bases between. The CDR3 loop spans 14 amino acids. The data are from a study of CD8 T cells in Susac syndrome.

The sequenced sample was CD8+ T cells from PBMCs. The gene calls are TRBV27 and TRBJ1-1; D perhaps matches TRBD1 (5 bases). The TCR was taken from a human donor with multiple sclerosis. This CDR3 is CASSQPWLQAEAFF. The CDR3 DNA follows: TGTGCCAGCAGCCAGCCCTGGCTACAGGCTGAAGCTTTCTTT.